This T cell receptor beta chain was identified in a study of shared clonotypes between healthy human individuals. Under the authors' procedure: ImmunoSEQ gave junction-only sequences without quality scores, so filtering differed. Some clones are missing from TCRdb's copy, which holds only in-frame ones; the method was immunoSEQ multiplex PCR. The V and J calls and clone size were taken over from that table, and D and trimming were inferred from the DNA. Among 2 million to 2.5 million clones listed, 85% to 95% were seen once. CD4+ cell separation produced CD45RA+ naive and CD45RA-negative memory subsets. As to this clone: Its antigen is currently unknown.

Regarding the study as a whole: The study drew on few donors, limiting represented genetic and exposure-history diversity.

Per the germline V gene, CDR1 is SNHLY and CDR2 is FYNNEI. V was clipped by 4 bases and J by 2 bases, with 15 bases between them. The CDR3 is 15 residues long. The specimen was naive CD4+ T cells sorted from blood. The subset was: CD45RA+ positively selected. The rearrangement joins TRBV2 to TRBJ2-7; tentative D call: TRBD2 (5 bases). The origin of this receptor is a man aged 18-30 years in good health. The CDR3 DNA sequence: TGTGCCAGCAGTGGATCAGCAAGCGGACCCTACGAGCAGTACTTC. Protein: CASSGSASGPYEQYF. The full variable domain, its missing parts supplied by reference TRBV2 and TRBJ2-7, is EPEVTQTPSHQVTQMGQEVILRCVPISNHLYFYWYRQILGQKVEFLVSFYNNEISEKSEIFDDQFSVERPDGSNFTLKIRSTKLEDSAMYFCASSGSASGPYEQYFGPGTRLTVT.